The next 28 T cell receptor beta chains were all read from a single sample in a study of identical twins (dated by TCRdb to 2016 to 2017). The library was prepared using 5' RACE. Sequencing instrument: Illumina HiSeq 2000. The raw public reads went through TCRdb reprocessing: fastp at Q25, MiXCR clone calling, in-frame beta chains kept. Each entry is one CDR3 protein sequence, shown with its most common DNA and genes. This sample lists some 240,000 distinct CDR3 sequences; more than 9% were detected once. The biggest ten clones account for 9% to 10% of the sample. The source material was memory T cells sorted from blood. The cell subset or site label here, explained by the study, means: CD45RO+ enriched T cells. All receptors come from a man in his fifties in good health.

In its sample, this clonotype was seen a few times. The rearrangement joins TRBV7-2 to TRBJ2-3; the match to TRBD2 covers 12 bases. This CDR3 has 15 amino acids. Germline CDR1 reads SGHTA; CDR2 reads FQGNSA. J gave up 6 bases and V 5 bases, and 6 bases lay outside the gene matches. CDR3 in amino acids: CASSVTSGRTDTQYF. CDR3 in DNA: TGTGCCAGCAGCGTGACTAGCGGGAGAACGGATACGCAGTATTTT. The full variable domain, with the rest looked up from reference TRBV7-2 and TRBJ2-3, is GAGVSQSPSNKVTEKGKDVELRCDPISGHTALYWYRQSLGQGLEFLIYFQGNSAPDKSGLPSDRFSAERTGGSVSTLTIQRTQQEDSAVYLCASSVTSGRTDTQYFGPGTRLTVL.

This clonotype was seen repeatedly, ten times or more. This chain joins TRBV29-1 and TRBJ1-6; no firm D call. The CDR3 sequence is 14 residues long. Trimming pared 7 bases from V and 3 bases from J, leaving 13 bases between. Per germline, CDR1 SQVTM and CDR2 ANQGSEA. The CDR3 here is CSARSGRYNSPLHF. CDR3 sequence (DNA): TGCAGCGCACGCAGTGGGCGCTATAATTCACCCCTCCACTTT.

This clonotype has only a few counts. The V call is TRBV2, the J call TRBJ1-1; D is uncertain. V lost 5 bases and J lost 1, with 8 bases in between. CDR1 SNHLY and CDR2 FYNNEI come from the germline V gene. This CDR3 region has 13 residues. Written as DNA, the CDR3 is TGTGCCAGCAGTACCAGACAGAACACTGAAGCTTTCTTT. Amino acids: CASSTRQNTEAFF.

This clonotype was observed a few times. V gene TRBV18 combines with J gene TRBJ2-1; TRBD2 matches 11 bases. This CDR3 is built from 17 residues. Trimming cost V 5 bases and J 3 bases; bases outside gene matches: 9. Germline loops: CDR1 KGHSH, CDR2 LQKENI. CDR3 DNA: TGTGCCAGCTCATCACTGACTAGCGGGGACCGCTACAATGAGCAGTTCTTC. Amino acids: CASSSLTSGDRYNEQFF.

This clonotype has at least ten counts. This chain links TRBV7-2 with TRBJ2-7; a weak D match, TRBD1 (7 bases). The germline V gene encodes CDR1 SGHTA and CDR2 FQGNSA. This CDR3 region has 13 residues. The ends were cut back, 4 bases at V and 11 bases at J, with 18 bases in the middle. CDR3 bases: TGTGCCAGCAGCTGGAACAATTCAGGGGGGAAGTACTTC. It specifies CASSWNNSGGKYF.

Ten or more counts support this clonotype. This chain joins TRBV5-1 and TRBJ1-1; the D is unclear. V gave up 0 bases and J gave up 4 bases, with 7 bases separating them. The CDR3 runs 13 residues. The germline gives CDR1 SGHRS, CDR2 YFSETQ. CDR3 residues: CASSLEVGTEAFF. Written as DNA, the CDR3 is TGCGCCAGCAGCTTGGAGGTGGGCACTGAAGCTTTCTTT.

This clonotype turned up a few times. The chain links TRBV5-4 to TRBJ2-5; 9 positions agree with TRBD1. The germline gives CDR1 SGHNT, CDR2 YYREEE (reference sequence). CDR3 size: 17 residues. J was trimmed by 4 bases and V by 3 bases; bases with no gene match: 13. DNA for the CDR3: TGTGCCAGCAGCTCTTATCGCGGGACAGGGATAGGAGAGACCCAGTACTTC. Its translation is CASSSYRGTGIGETQYF.

In this sample, this clonotype turned up many times. The V gene is TRBV7-2, the J gene TRBJ2-7, with TRBD1 matching 7 bases. CDR3 length: 13 residues. The junction had 1 base not matched to a gene; V was cut back by 2 bases and J by 3 bases. CDR1 SGHTA and CDR2 FQGNSA come from the germline V gene. The CDR3 DNA reads as TGTGCCAGCAGCTTACAGGGGGTCTACGAGCAGTACTTC. Translation gives CASSLQGVYEQYF. The whole variable domain, remainder taken from reference TRBV7-2 and TRBJ2-7, is GAGVSQSPSNKVTEKGKDVELRCDPISGHTALYWYRQSLGQGLEFLIYFQGNSAPDKSGLPSDRFSAERTGGSVSTLTIQRTQQEDSAVYLCASSLQGVYEQYFGPGTRLTVT.

V usage is TRBV5-4 and J usage is TRBJ2-7; 8 nucleotides match TRBD1. This CDR3 has 14 residues. Germline V CDR1 and CDR2: SGHNT, YYREEE (reference sequence). Trimming took 1 base from V and 5 from J; bases not matched to a gene: 5. CDR3 in amino acids: CASSLRQGADEQYF. CDR3 sequence (DNA): TGTGCCAGCAGCTTGCGGCAGGGGGCCGACGAGCAGTACTTC.

The chain couples TRBV2 to TRBJ2-5; perhaps TRBD1 as D (5 bases). From germline, CDR1 is SNHLY and CDR2 FYNNEI. Deletions cut 7 bases from V and 7 bases from J, with 19 bases between. The CDR3 covers 14 residues. As DNA, the CDR3 is TGTGCCAGCAAACTAAGCCCTAGTAGGGGGACCCAGTACTTC. Its translation is CASKLSPSRGTQYF.

The chain has TRBV12-3 or TRBV12-4 and TRBJ1-5; D unclear. Trimming removed 6 bases at V and 7 bases at J, with 13 bases between. This CDR3 contains 13 residues. The CDR3 here is CASRREGDQPQHF. The CDR3, as DNA: TGTGCCAGCAGACGTGAGGGAGACCAGCCCCAGCATTTT.

The chain is built from TRBV7-2 and TRBJ2-5, with D unresolved. V shed 7 bases and J shed 5 bases, with 11 bases lying between them. The CDR3 has 12 residues. The germline V gene has CDR1 SGHTA and CDR2 FQGNSA. Written as DNA, the CDR3 is TGTGCCAGCACCCTCAACTGGGAGACCCAGTACTTC. It translates to CASTLNWETQYF.

The chain has TRBV5-1 and TRBJ1-1; tentatively, D is TRBD1 (5 bases). The germline gives CDR1 SGHRS, CDR2 YFSETQ. This CDR3 has 15 amino acids. V shed 0 bases and J shed 6 bases, with 15 bases lying between them. The CDR3 sequence is CASSLVGRDSPEAFF. The CDR3 DNA is TGCGCCAGCAGCTTGGTGGGCAGGGACTCCCCTGAAGCTTTCTTT.

This clonotype was seen ten or more times. The rearrangement joins TRBV28 to TRBJ1-5; 7 nucleotides line up with TRBD1. CDR3 length equals 15 residues. V dropped 6 bases and J dropped 1; count of bases not matched to a gene: 6. The germline V gene encodes CDR1 MDHEN and CDR2 SYDVKM. This CDR3 is CASSRYRGSNQPQHF. CDR3 DNA: TGTGCCAGCAGCAGATACAGGGGAAGCAATCAGCCCCAGCATTTT.

In this sample, this clonotype turned up many times. The CDR3 protein is CASSPDYSGANVLTF. CDR3 bases: TGTGCCAGCAGTCCGGATTACTCTGGGGCCAACGTCCTGACTTTC. The chain employs TRBV2 and TRBJ2-6; D call uncertain. The V and J ends lost 5 bases and 0 bases respectively, with 8 bases between them. In germline, CDR1 is SNHLY, CDR2 FYNNEI. The CDR3 covers 15 residues.

This chain uses TRBV25-1 with TRBJ2-3, with a possible D match to TRBD2 (6 bases). With 3 bases removed from V and 6 bases from J, the gap between germline ends came to 13 bases. The CDR3 has 14 amino acids. Germline V lookup: CDR1 MGHDK, CDR2 SYGVNS. The CDR3 DNA is TGTGCCAGCAGTGAGCACAAAACTAGCGATACGCAGTATTTT. It is translated as CASSEHKTSDTQYF.

The CDR3, as DNA: TGTGCCAGCTCACCACCAAGCGTGGCCGGGGAGCTGTTTTTT. It specifies CASSPPSVAGELFF. This chain joins TRBV18 and TRBJ2-2; D is uncertain. Germline V lookup: CDR1 KGHSH, CDR2 LQKENI. The CDR3 is made up of 14 amino acids. V lost 0 bases and J lost 6, with 8 bases in between.

This chain joins TRBV10-3 and TRBJ1-6, with TRBD1 identical over 11 bases. The CDR3 extends over 14 amino acids. Germline assignment: CDR1 ENHRY and CDR2 SYGVKD. The junction had 2 bases not matched to a gene; V was cut back by 4 bases and J by 9 bases. The CDR3: CAISADRGLSPLHF. The DNA of the CDR3 is TGTGCCATCAGTGCGGACAGGGGGCTTTCACCCCTCCACTTT.

In this sample, this clonotype turned up many times. The chain couples TRBV12-3 or TRBV12-4 to TRBJ2-7; 13 bases align to TRBD2. V lost 6 bases to trimming and J lost 3 bases; unmatched junction nucleotides: 11. This CDR3 has 17 residues. The DNA of the CDR3 is TGTGCCAGCAGCCCGGGACTAGCGGGGACTCTAAACTACGAGCAGTACTTC. Its protein product is CASSPGLAGTLNYEQYF.

The rearrangement links TRBV3-1 to TRBJ1-5; 7 bases agree with TRBD1. J was trimmed by 3 bases and V by 4 bases; bases with no gene match: 3. The CDR3 extends over 14 amino acids. Germline V gives CDR1 LGHDT, CDR2 YNNKEL (reference sequence). The CDR3 nucleotides are TGTGCCAGCAGCCCCGGGACAGACAATCAGCCCCAGCATTTT. This codes for CASSPGTDNQPQHF.

This clonotype was seen repeatedly, ten times or more. The rearrangement joins TRBV20-1 to TRBJ2-3; D is undetermined. Between the trimmed V and J ends, which lost 3 bases and 2 bases, there was a span of 15 bases. The CDR3 spans 15 residues. Germline V lookup: CDR1 DFQATT, CDR2 SNEGSKA (reference sequence). The CDR3, as DNA: TGCAGTGCTAGGCCAGGCAGCCGATACACAGATACGCAGTATTTT. Protein sequence: CSARPGSRYTDTQYF.

This clonotype has only a few counts. The chain recombines TRBV9 with TRBJ2-5, with D perhaps given as TRBD1 or TRBD2 (5 bases each). The V gene's germline CDR1 is SGDLS and CDR2 YYNGEE. The CDR3 has 16 residues. The V and J ends lost 3 bases and 5 bases respectively, with 20 bases between them. The CDR3 protein is CASSAQRGTSRETQYF. The CDR3 nucleotides are TGTGCCAGCAGCGCCCAGAGGGGTACGAGCAGGGAGACCCAGTACTTC.

The sample holds a few counts of this clonotype. The gene calls are TRBV28 and TRBJ2-1; possible D gene TRBD2, 5 bases. The germline V gene has CDR1 MDHEN and CDR2 SYDVKM. CDR3 length: 19 amino acids. Trimming took off 2 bases at V and 3 bases at J, with 23 bases between the two ends. CDR3 sequence: CASSLPPPGKGKVYNEQFF. The CDR3 DNA follows: TGTGCCAGCAGTTTACCCCCCCCCGGGAAAGGTAAGGTCTACAATGAGCAGTTCTTC.

This clonotype was found a few times. The chain links TRBV12-3 or TRBV12-4 to TRBJ1-5, with D perhaps TRBD1 (5 bases). The V end lost 7 bases, the J end lost 3 bases, and 10 bases lay between the germline ends. The CDR3 contains 13 residues. Here the CDR3 reads CASTGGNNQPQHF. The CDR3 nucleotides read TGTGCCAGCACCGGGGGGAACAATCAGCCCCAGCATTTT.

This clonotype has at least ten counts. V and J are TRBV29-1 and TRBJ1-1; 8 nucleotides align to TRBD1. The J segment lost 4 bases and the V segment lost 7 bases, leaving 14 bases of the junction unmatched. Germline V gives CDR1 SQVTM, CDR2 ANQGSEA. The CDR3 consists of 15 residues. The CDR3 DNA reads TGCAGCGCCCAGCGGCCAGGGGGCGTAGTCACTGAAGCTTTCTTT. This gives the protein CSAQRPGGVVTEAFF.

The genes are TRBV9 and TRBJ1-1; the match to TRBD1 covers 10 bases. V was pared by 4 bases and J by 0 bases, with 9 bases of the junction left unmatched. CDR1 is SGDLS, CDR2 YYNGEE, per germline. This CDR3 spans 17 amino acids. CDR3 in DNA: TGTGCCAGCAGCACCTTTGGGACAGGGGTTTTGAACACTGAAGCTTTCTTT. As protein: CASSTFGTGVLNTEAFF.

This clonotype was seen repeatedly, ten times or more. The CDR3 bases are TGTGCCAGCAGCCAAGTTGGGGAAGCTTTCTTT. It translates to CASSQVGEAFF. The chain couples TRBV3-1 to TRBJ1-1; D not resolved. Deletions cut 1 base from V and 8 bases from J, with 5 bases between. Germline-derived CDR1 and CDR2 are LGHDT and YNNKEL (reference sequence). The CDR3 is made up of 11 amino acids.

This chain connects TRBV7-9 to TRBJ2-7; 9 nucleotides agree with TRBD1. From germline, CDR1 is SEHNR and CDR2 FQNEAQ (reference sequence). The trim removed 1 base at V and 6 bases at J, leaving 4 bases unmatched. CDR3 length: 14 amino acids. CDR3 DNA sequence: TGTGCCAGCAGCTTAGGACAGGGGGTAGGCGAGCAGTACTTC. Amino acid sequence: CASSLGQGVGEQYF.